The following is a TCR beta chain sequence with its context. As yet, its antigen is unknown. Clones were sequenced by immunoSEQ multiplex PCR, and TCRdb holds only the in-frame ones, with some missing. In the table there are 300,000 to 400,000 clones, approximately 88% of which are singletons. This sample stems from a study of cytomegalovirus exposure and HLA in healthy donors. Study background: The same platform was used for the 120 or so validation repertoires as for the approximately 730 first-cohort repertoires, as reported in a later analysis. Study results and caveats: Confirmation in vitro established that three CMV-associated chains were specific for CMV antigens.

Germline CDR1 and CDR2: SGHDT and YYEEEE. The CDR3 spans 14 residues. The V and J ends lost 10 bases and 1 base respectively, with 15 bases between them. This clonotype originated in a man aged 25-40 years in good health and CMV-seronegative. This chain links TRBV5-6 with TRBJ1-5, with D tentatively TRBD1 (5 bases). The sequencing sample was made of PBMCs. CDR3 bases: TGTGCCTCCGCCCCAGGGCCCAGCAATCAGCCCCAGCATTTT. It yields the protein CASAPGPSNQPQHF.